A selection of T cell receptor beta chains follows, all from one sample in a study of blood T cell repertoires in COVID-19. Sequencing was performed with immunoSEQ multiplex PCR; in TCRdb, only in-frame clones are kept and a portion is missing. The sample includes approximately 150,000 clones, roughly 88% seen only once; the top ten take about 1.7%. Material for sequencing was peripheral blood. These receptors all come from a woman aged 45-65 years with acute or convalescent COVID-19. CDR3s include the opening cysteine and the closing phenylalanine or tryptophan. A D gene is named only where the DNA matches it firmly.

J gene | V gene | D gene | CDR3 DNA | CDR3 protein
TRBJ2-5 | TRBV5-1 | - | TGCGCCAGCAGCTTGGGAGTAGCCGTCAATTCGGAGACCCAGTACTTC | CASSLGVAVNSETQYF
TRBJ2-5 | TRBV5-1 | TRBD2 | TGCGCCAGCACGGGGGGTACCGGCCAAGAGACCCAGTACTTC | CASTGGTGQETQYF
TRBJ1-5 | TRBV4-1 | - | TGCGCCAGCAGCCAAGAGCTTAGGGACTTTTATAGCAATCAGCCCCAGCATTTT | CASSQELRDFYSNQPQHF
TRBJ2-3 | TRBV15 | - | TGTGCCACCAGCTCGGGAGTTGGGGTCACAGATACGCAGTATTTT | CATSSGVGVTDTQYF
TRBJ1-2 | TRBV2 | - | TGTGCCAGCATCTACGAGACGGGCTATGGCTACACCTTC | CASIYETGYGYTF
TRBJ1-1 | TRBV6-1 | - | TGTGCCAGCAGTGAAGATGCGGGGGTCACTGAAGCTTTCTTT | CASSEDAGVTEAFF
TRBJ2-7 | TRBV10-3 | TRBD1 | TGTGCCATCAGTTCCGGGACAGGGACTTACGAGCAGTACTTC | CAISSGTGTYEQYF
TRBJ2-5 | TRBV7-7 | - | TGTGCTAGCAGCCCCTGGGGCGGAAACCAAGAGACCCAGTACTTC | CASSPWGGNQETQYF
TRBJ2-3 | TRBV6-4 | TRBD2 | TGTGCCAGCAGTGATACTCCGACTAGCGGGGCCCCAGATACGCAGTATTTT | CASSDTPTSGAPDTQYF
TRBJ2-7 | TRBV6-2/TRBV6-3 | TRBD2 | TGTGCCAGCAGTCCGATAGCGGGAGTGGCCTACGAGCAGTACTTC | CASSPIAGVAYEQYF
TRBJ1-4 | TRBV10-2 | - | TGCGCCAGCAGGGGCAGGGGCGGTAATGAAAAACTGTTTTTT | CASRGRGGNEKLFF